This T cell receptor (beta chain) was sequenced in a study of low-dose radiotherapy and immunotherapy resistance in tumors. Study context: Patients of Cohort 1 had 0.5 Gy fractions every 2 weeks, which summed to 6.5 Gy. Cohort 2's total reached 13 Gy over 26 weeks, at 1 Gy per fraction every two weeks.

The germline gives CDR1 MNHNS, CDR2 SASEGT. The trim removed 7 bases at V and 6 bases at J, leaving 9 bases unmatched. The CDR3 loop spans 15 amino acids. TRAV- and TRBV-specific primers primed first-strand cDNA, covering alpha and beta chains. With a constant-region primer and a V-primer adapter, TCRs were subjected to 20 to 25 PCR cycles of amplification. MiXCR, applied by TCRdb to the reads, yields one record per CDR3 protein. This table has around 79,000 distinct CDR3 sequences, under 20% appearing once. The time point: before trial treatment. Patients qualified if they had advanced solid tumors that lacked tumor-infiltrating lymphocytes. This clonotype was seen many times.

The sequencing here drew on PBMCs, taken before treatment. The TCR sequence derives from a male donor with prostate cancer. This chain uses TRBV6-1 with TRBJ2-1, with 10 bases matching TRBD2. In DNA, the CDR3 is TGTGCCAGCAACTTAGCGGGGGGCGCCGTCAATGAGCAGTTCTTC. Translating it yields CASNLAGGAVNEQFF.